The 25 T cell receptor beta chains given below trace back to one sample, sequenced in a study of cytotoxic CD8 clonotypes in ibrutinib-treated CLL. Assay used: immunoSEQ multiplex PCR; TCRdb lists only in-frame clones, some missing. Of about 300,000 clones in the sample, approximately 79% were seen once. Sequencing used PBMCs, obtained at disease progression, from a patient treated with ibrutinib. These receptors came from a human donor with chronic lymphocytic leukemia.

The V call is TRBV18, the J call TRBJ1-2; 8 nucleotides line up with TRBD1. The CDR3 is 15 residues long. The germline V gene has CDR1 KGHSH and CDR2 LQKENI. V lost 8 bases, J lost 3 bases, and 11 bases stayed unmatched. CDR3 in amino acids: CASNSRTGQDYGYTF. For the CDR3, the DNA is TGTGCCAGCAACTCTCGGACAGGGCAGGACTATGGCTACACCTTC.

This clone was found once. V is TRBV29-1 and J is TRBJ2-7; perhaps TRBD2 as D (6 bases). This CDR3 contains 15 residues. The germline CDR1 and CDR2 sequences are SQVTM and ANQGSEA. Trimming took off 0 bases at V and 5 bases at J, with 17 bases between the two ends. The CDR3 DNA is TGCAGCGTTGAAGATACTCGGGGGAAGGGCCACGAGCAGTACTTC. Encoded protein: CSVEDTRGKGHEQYF.

V gene TRBV6-1 combines with J gene TRBJ1-2, with a weak D call TRBD1 (5 bases). The CDR3 extends over 16 amino acids. Germline V lookup: CDR1 MNHNS, CDR2 SASEGT. V lost 2 bases and J 7 bases, leaving 20 bases between the germline ends. The CDR3 bases are TGTGCCAGCAGTGAACCTAGCGGGGGACGTAGTGCTGGCTACACCTTC. Protein sequence: CASSEPSGGRSAGYTF.

The chain has TRBV6-4 and TRBJ2-1; D uncertain. Germline assignment: CDR1 MRHNA and CDR2 SNTAGT. The CDR3 has 12 amino acids. V was trimmed by 6 bases and J by 5 bases, leaving 8 bases between them. The CDR3 protein is CASSDGNNEQFF. CDR3 nucleotide sequence: TGTGCCAGCAGCGACGGAAACAATGAGCAGTTCTTC.

This chain links TRBV9 with TRBJ2-3, with D unresolved. V lost 0 bases and J lost 2, with 7 bases in between. The CDR3 totals 14 residues. Germline V gives CDR1 SGDLS, CDR2 YYNGEE. Here the CDR3 DNA reads TGTGCCAGCAGCGTAGGAGTGGCCACAGATACGCAGTATTTT. Its protein product is CASSVGVATDTQYF.

J is TRBJ2-3 and V is TRBV28, with D possibly called TRBD1 or TRBD2 (5 bases each). The CDR3 sequence is 16 residues long. The V gene lost 5 bases and the J gene lost 3 bases, with 18 bases spanning the gap. Germline V lookup: CDR1 MDHEN, CDR2 SYDVKM. For the CDR3, the DNA is TGTGCCAGCAGTCCAGACCCGGGACCCGGAACAGATACGCAGTATTTT. Encoded protein: CASSPDPGPGTDTQYF.

The rearrangement joins TRBV19 to TRBJ2-7; no firm D call. CDR3 length: 14 residues. The V end was cut by 0 bases, the J end by 2 bases, with 8 bases between. Germline V gene lookup returns CDR1 LNHDA and CDR2 SQIVND (reference sequence). CDR3 nucleotides: TGTGCCAGTAGTATAGATCTGGGTCCCTACGAGCAGTACTTC. Translated: CASSIDLGPYEQYF.

CDR3 amino acids: CASSSPGGEAYNEQFF. In DNA form, the CDR3 reads TGTGCCAGCAGCTCCCCCGGGGGGGAGGCTTACAATGAGCAGTTCTTC. The genes are TRBV28 and TRBJ2-1; TRBD2 matches at 8 bases. The germline V gene has CDR1 MDHEN and CDR2 SYDVKM. The CDR3 length is 16 residues. The V gene end was trimmed by 6 bases and the J gene end by 4 bases; junction bases not matched to a gene: 11.

The chain is built from TRBV2 and TRBJ2-7; D is possibly TRBD1 (6 bases). The CDR3 has 16 amino acids. The germline V gene has CDR1 SNHLY and CDR2 FYNNEI. Trimming shortened V by 0 bases and J by 2 bases, and 14 bases separated the two germline ends. The CDR3 is CASSEAPQGRAYEQYF. The DNA of the CDR3 is TGTGCCAGCAGTGAAGCCCCACAGGGCAGGGCCTACGAGCAGTACTTC.

V is TRBV27 and J is TRBJ2-1; D is undetermined. Per the germline V gene, CDR1 is MNHEY and CDR2 is SMNVEV (reference sequence). The length of the CDR3 is 15 residues. With 3 bases removed from V and 0 bases from J, the gap between germline ends came to 9 bases. Here the CDR3 reads CASSFGQASYNEQFF. The CDR3 DNA sequence: TGTGCCAGCAGTTTCGGGCAGGCCTCCTACAATGAGCAGTTCTTC.

This chain joins TRBV27 and TRBJ1-4; a weak D match, TRBD1 (6 bases). Germline V gene data show CDR1 as MNHEY and CDR2 as SMNVEV (reference sequence). V was clipped by 5 bases and J by 5 bases, with 18 bases between them. This CDR3 spans 16 amino acids. The CDR3 is CASSPHRGGINEKLFF. CDR3 coding DNA: TGTGCCAGCAGTCCCCATAGGGGGGGTATCAATGAAAAACTGTTTTTT.

In the case of this clone: Other DNA sequences from this sample encode an identical CDR3 as well. The gene calls are TRBV9 and TRBJ1-5; perhaps TRBD1 as D (6 bases). CDR3 length equals 14 residues. Trimming left V 0 bases short and J 2 bases short, with 6 bases between. The V gene's germline CDR1 is SGDLS and CDR2 YYNGEE. Here the CDR3 reads CASSVGTGNQPQHF. The CDR3 DNA is TGTGCCAGCAGCGTAGGGACAGGCAATCAGCCCCAGCATTTT.

The chain is built from TRBV29-1 and TRBJ2-1, with 10 positions matching TRBD2. This CDR3 spans 19 amino acids. With V trimmed by 7 bases and J by 0 bases, 18 bases remained unmatched. Germline V CDR1 and CDR2: SQVTM, ANQGSEA. CDR3 amino acids: CSASSGLARPRSSYNEQFF. CDR3 coding DNA: TGCAGCGCTTCGTCGGGACTAGCGAGACCTCGAAGCTCCTACAATGAGCAGTTCTTC.

The gene calls are TRBV9 and TRBJ2-1, with TRBD2 matching 7 bases. The CDR3 is 13 residues long. The V gene end was trimmed by 3 bases and the J gene end by 3 bases; junction bases not matched to a gene: 0. Per the germline V gene, CDR1 is SGDLS and CDR2 is YYNGEE. CDR3 in DNA: TGTGCCAGCAGCGCTAGCGGCTACAATGAGCAGTTCTTC. This translates into CASSASGYNEQFF.

The V call is TRBV27, the J call TRBJ2-7; 13 positions match TRBD2. The V gene's germline CDR1 is MNHEY and CDR2 SMNVEV (reference sequence). With 4 bases clipped from V and 6 bases from J, the junction kept 0 bases outside the gene matches. The CDR3 consists of 13 residues. The DNA of the CDR3 is TGTGCCAGCAGTTGGACTAGCGGGAGCGAGCAGTACTTC. It specifies CASSWTSGSEQYF.

The chain is built from TRBV9 and TRBJ2-1; 11 bases are a match to TRBD2. The germline V gene has CDR1 SGDLS and CDR2 YYNGEE. With V trimmed by 4 bases and J by 2 bases, 8 bases remained unmatched. This CDR3 is built from 17 residues. In DNA form, the CDR3 reads TGTGCCAGCAGCCCGCGCTTAGCGGGGGGGCCCTACAATGAGCAGTTCTTC. It specifies CASSPRLAGGPYNEQFF.

The gene calls are TRBV10-3 and TRBJ2-1; D may correspond to TRBD1 or TRBD2 (5 bases each). This CDR3 spans 17 amino acids. V gave up 4 bases and J gave up 4 bases, with 20 bases separating them. Germline lookup yields CDR1 ENHRY and CDR2 SYGVKD. DNA of the CDR3: TGTGCCATCAGTGCAGCAGGGAGCGCACGAGCTTACAATGAGCAGTTCTTC. Translating it yields CAISAAGSARAYNEQFF.

This clone was found once. The rearrangement uses TRBV4-1 and TRBJ2-3, with D perhaps TRBD2 (5 bases). V was clipped by 0 bases and J by 2 bases, with 12 bases between them. The germline CDR1 and CDR2 sequences are MGHRA and YSYEKL. The CDR3 sequence is 16 residues long. CDR3 in DNA: TGCGCCAGCAGCCAAGAGCTTGGAGGATTCACAGATACGCAGTATTTT. Residues: CASSQELGGFTDTQYF.

This rearrangement joins TRBV10-1 to TRBJ2-1; weak D call: TRBD2 (5 bases). Germline V gene data show CDR1 as WNHNN and CDR2 as SYGVQD (reference sequence). V was trimmed by 8 bases and J by 5 bases, leaving 16 bases between them. This CDR3 has 14 residues. The CDR3 spells CASSPGLSNNEQFF. CDR3 sequence (DNA): TGCGCCAGCTCCCCCGGACTGAGCAACAATGAGCAGTTCTTC.

The rearrangement links TRBV7-2 to TRBJ2-3, with D uncertain. CDR1 and CDR2 (germline): SGHTA, FQGNSA. V lost 1 base and J lost 2, with 7 bases in between. The CDR3 consists of 14 residues. The CDR3 here is CASSLGGFTDTQYF. The CDR3 coding sequence is TGTGCCAGCAGCTTAGGTGGGTTCACAGATACGCAGTATTTT.

This clone was counted a few times. The rearrangement links TRBV28 to TRBJ1-2; 7 bases are a match to TRBD1. Germline V gene data show CDR1 as MDHEN and CDR2 as SYDVKM. V trimming: 6 bases; J trimming: 2 bases; junction bases outside the gene matches: 6. This CDR3 is built from 14 residues. The CDR3 nucleotides are TGTGCCAGCAGCCGCCAGGGGGGGAACTATGGCTACACCTTC. Protein product: CASSRQGGNYGYTF.

The gene calls are TRBV5-6 and TRBJ1-2, with TRBD1 matching 7 bases. Per germline, CDR1 SGHDT and CDR2 YYEEEE. J was trimmed by 4 bases and V by 5 bases; bases with no gene match: 11. The CDR3 has 15 residues. The CDR3 is CASSSGTVDTYGYTF. For the CDR3, the DNA is TGTGCCAGCAGTTCCGGGACAGTTGATACCTATGGCTACACCTTC.

This clone appeared once. The chain is built from TRBV9 and TRBJ1-2; D is perhaps TRBD1 (6 bases). Trimming took 4 bases from V and 4 from J, leaving 14 bases between them. The CDR3 is 14 amino acids. Germline CDR1 SGDLS, CDR2 YYNGEE. CDR3 DNA: TGTGCCAGCAGCCCCGATTTAGGGGGCTATGGCTACACCTTC. Amino acid sequence: CASSPDLGGYGYTF.

This chain connects TRBV13 to TRBJ2-7, with TRBD2 identical over 7 bases. The CDR3 is 15 amino acids. Trimming took 5 bases from V and 3 from J; bases not matched to a gene: 10. Germline CDR1 PRHDT, CDR2 FYEKMQ (reference sequence). The CDR3 DNA reads TGTGCCAGCAGCCTCGGGGGGAAGGGAAGCTACGAGCAGTACTTC. Residues: CASSLGGKGSYEQYF.

The J gene is TRBJ1-1, the V gene TRBV27, with 7 bases fitting TRBD1. V was clipped by 4 bases and J by 1 base; unmatched bases: 0. Per the germline V gene, CDR1 is MNHEY and CDR2 is SMNVEV (reference sequence). The CDR3 has 13 amino acids. The CDR3: CASSSGGNTEAFF. The DNA of the CDR3 is TGTGCCAGCAGTTCAGGGGGGAACACTGAAGCTTTCTTT.